A single T cell receptor beta chain is shown here with its context. Its antigen is undetermined. Here immunoSEQ multiplex PCR was the method, and the copy in TCRdb shows in-frame clones only, minus some. The data show 150,000 or so clones, roughly nine tenths seen once. The sample originates from a study of T cell responses to AZD1222 COVID-19 vaccine. Study-wide points: Spike-specific TCRs gained breadth and depth after people received two AZD1222 doses. Baseline antibody screening turned up just a handful of seropositive AZD1222 recipients.

V lost 6 bases and J lost 0; bases outside the gene matches: 7. The CDR3 extends over 15 amino acids. Germline V CDR1 and CDR2: MNHEY, SVGAGI. The chain employs TRBV6-5 and TRBJ1-2; 7 bases align to TRBD1. This clonotype originated in an adult in good health. The sequencing here drew on peripheral blood, taken on day 0 of AZD1222 vaccination. CDR3 residues: CASSLETGTNYGYTF. The CDR3 nucleotides read TGTGCCAGCAGCCTCGAGACAGGGACTAACTATGGCTACACCTTC.